This T cell receptor beta chain was documented in a study of CD8+ T cells in alopecia areata. Germline V gene lookup returns CDR1 SEHNR and CDR2 FQNEAQ (reference sequence). CDR3 length: 12 amino acids. V was cut by 1 base and J by 10 bases, with 5 bases left in between. As concerns this clone: Its antigen remains unknown.

Study results and limitations: It was lesional scalp, especially alopecia totalis/universalis, that showed higher clonality than normal scalp.

Specified treatment: oral pan-JAK inhibitor, 5-10 mg twice daily. Extracted RNA was reverse transcribed, and the resulting cDNA served as sequencing template. Repertoires were generated with immunoSEQ multiplex PCR, while TCRdb's copy carries only in-frame clones and drops some. The data hold around 150,000 clones, with around four fifths observed a single time. The origin of this receptor is a human donor with alopecia areata. Sequencing was performed on CD8+ T cells sorted from blood, taken at week 4, from a patient treated with tofacitinib. The chain joins TRBV7-9 to TRBJ1-6; D gene ambiguous. CDR3 sequence reads: CASSLEGSPLHF. CDR3 DNA: TGTGCCAGCAGCTTAGAGGGATCACCCCTCCACTTT.